Each of the 19 T cell receptor beta chains below was sequenced from the same sample in a study of T-cell memory formation after mild COVID-19. In TCRdb, the 5' RACE reads were re-called with MiXCR into one record per CDR3 protein. The top ten clones hold 3.5% of a sample with around 210,000 distinct CDR3 sequences, more than 8% of them seen once. The material sequenced was PBMCs or a T cell subset sorted from them (not recorded which). The receptors shown here come from a man between 18 and 29 years old who had mild COVID-19 (a few samples of this study predate the infection). Cell type and time point are not known.

This clonotype was counted between two and nine times. Here the CDR3 DNA reads TGTGCCAGCAGCTTGGCGGCCGGGACCTCCCAAGAGACCCAGTACTTC. This encodes CASSLAAGTSQETQYF. The chain employs TRBV5-4 and TRBJ2-5; D possibly matches TRBD1 or TRBD2 (5 bases each). V lost 0 bases and J 1 base, leaving 13 bases between the germline ends. In germline, CDR1 is SGHNT, CDR2 YYREEE (reference sequence). The CDR3 spans 16 residues.

The J gene is TRBJ1-4, the V gene TRBV3-1; a possible D gene is TRBD1 (5 bases). The CDR3 extends over 16 amino acids. The ends were cut back, 4 bases at V and 2 bases at J, with 14 bases in the middle. CDR1 and CDR2 from the germline V gene are LGHDT and YNNKEL (reference sequence). CDR3 sequence: CASSRFGGTTNEKLFF. The CDR3 DNA follows: TGTGCCAGCAGCCGATTTGGGGGGACCACTAATGAAAAACTGTTTTTT. Supplemented by reference TRBV3-1 and TRBJ1-4, the full variable domain reads DTAVSQTPKYLVTQMGNDKSIKCEQNLGHDTMYWYKQDSKKFLKIMFSYNNKELIINETVPNRFSPKSPDKAHLNLHINSLELGDSAVYFCASSRFGGTTNEKLFFGSGTQLSVL.

V is TRBV29-1 and J is TRBJ1-1; tentatively, D is TRBD1 (5 bases). Germline-derived CDR1 and CDR2 are SQVTM and ANQGSEA. This CDR3 comprises 14 residues. V lost 0 bases, J lost 8 bases, and 16 bases lay in between. In nucleotides, the CDR3 is TGCAGCGTTGAAGACCCCCGGGGGGGAATAGAAGCTTTCTTT. Protein: CSVEDPRGGIEAFF.

This clonotype was picked up a small number of times. This rearrangement joins TRBV6-5 to TRBJ2-3, with TRBD2 identical over 7 bases. Trimming cost V 8 bases and J 2 bases; bases outside gene matches: 10. In germline, CDR1 is MNHEY, CDR2 SVGAGI. The CDR3 extends over 15 amino acids. For the CDR3, the DNA is TGTGCCAGCTCCATCAGCGGGGCGCCCACAGATACGCAGTATTTT. Protein product: CASSISGAPTDTQYF.

This chain uses TRBV4-3 with TRBJ2-2; TRBD2 agrees at 12 bases. CDR1 is LGHNA, CDR2 YSLEER, per germline. CDR3 length equals 17 residues. V lost 2 bases, J lost 6 bases, and 7 bases stayed unmatched. CDR3 coding DNA: TGCGCCAGCAGCCAAATCCCTAGCGGGGGGGCCCCCGGGGAGCTGTTTTTT. As protein: CASSQIPSGGAPGELFF.

The rearrangement joins TRBV11-2 to TRBJ1-2, with D perhaps TRBD1 (6 bases). Germline assignment: CDR1 SGHAT and CDR2 FQNNGV. Trimming removed 4 bases at V and 4 bases at J, with 13 bases between. This CDR3 region has 14 residues. This CDR3 is CASSSLQGAYGYTF. The CDR3 coding sequence is TGTGCCAGCAGCTCACTACAGGGTGCCTATGGCTACACCTTC.

This clonotype was seen a few times. The CDR3 loop is CASKIAGNQPQHF. The CDR3 coding sequence is TGTGCCAGCAAGATCGCGGGCAATCAGCCCCAGCATTTT. J is TRBJ1-5 and V is TRBV2; D gene ambiguous. The germline gives CDR1 SNHLY, CDR2 FYNNEI. The CDR3 is made up of 13 amino acids. Trimming shortened V by 7 bases and J by 2 bases, and 9 bases separated the two germline ends.

This clonotype showed up just a few times. DNA of the CDR3: TGTGCCAGCAGCACAGGGGGCAGCACCGGGGAGCTGTTTTTT. Its translation: CASSTGGSTGELFF. The rearrangement uses TRBV11-1 and TRBJ2-2; 9 bases fit TRBD1. V lost 5 bases and J lost 4; bases outside the gene matches: 2. The CDR3 runs 14 residues. Germline V gene lookup returns CDR1 SGHAT and CDR2 FQDESV (reference sequence).

CDR3 loop: CASSQAPGASTDTQYF. The DNA of the CDR3 is TGTGCCAGCAGCCAAGCCCCGGGGGCTAGCACAGATACGCAGTATTTT. V gene TRBV4-2 combines with J gene TRBJ2-3; D may correspond to TRBD1 or TRBD2 (6 bases each). From germline, CDR1 is LGHNA and CDR2 YNFKEQ. This CDR3 is 16 amino acids long. Trimming took 1 base from V and 0 from J, leaving 11 bases between them.

This clonotype was recorded many times. This chain joins TRBV7-2 and TRBJ2-7; a weak D match, TRBD2 (5 bases). There are 14 residues in the CDR3. Trimming removed 3 bases from V and 0 bases from J, with 9 bases in between. Germline loops: CDR1 SGHTA, CDR2 FQGNSA. CDR3 in amino acids: CASSFSGSSYEQYF. CDR3 bases: TGTGCCAGCAGCTTCTCGGGGAGCTCCTACGAGCAGTACTTC. The variable domain in full, completed from reference TRBV7-2 and TRBJ2-7, reads GAGVSQSPSNKVTEKGKDVELRCDPISGHTALYWYRQSLGQGLEFLIYFQGNSAPDKSGLPSDRFSAERTGGSVSTLTIQRTQQEDSAVYLCASSFSGSSYEQYFGPGTRLTVT.

This clonotype occurred a few times. The J gene is TRBJ2-7, the V gene TRBV4-3, with 7 bases fitting TRBD1. This CDR3 is 17 amino acids long. Germline V lookup: CDR1 LGHNA, CDR2 YSLEER. J lost 4 bases, V lost 2 bases, and 14 bases had no gene match. The CDR3 DNA is TGCGCCAGCAGCCAAATACAGGGGACCTCAAGAAATTACGAGCAGTACGTC. This gives the protein CASSQIQGTSRNYEQYV.

V gene TRBV12-3 or TRBV12-4 combines with J gene TRBJ1-2; 8 positions match TRBD1. V was clipped by 6 bases and J by 8 bases; unmatched bases: 8. The CDR3 totals 13 residues. The CDR3 coding sequence is TGTGCCAGCAGCAAGACAGGGGTGTGGGGCTACACCTTC. Translated: CASSKTGVWGYTF.

There are a few counts of this clonotype. This chain links TRBV6-6 with TRBJ1-3, with TRBD1 matching over 7 bases. The CDR3 spans 15 residues. Germline V lookup: CDR1 MNHNY, CDR2 SVGAGI (reference sequence). Trimming removed 6 bases from V and 4 bases from J; junction bases left unmatched: 9. The CDR3 loop is CASRHQGESGNTIYF. As DNA, the CDR3 is TGTGCCAGCAGGCATCAGGGGGAGTCAGGAAACACCATATATTTT.

The V and J genes are TRBV6-2 or TRBV6-3 and TRBJ1-1, with a possible D match to TRBD1 (5 bases). Trimming took off 2 bases at V and 0 bases at J, with 16 bases between the two ends. Per germline, CDR1 MNHEY and CDR2 SVGEGT. This CDR3 comprises 17 residues. The CDR3 protein is CASSYRGGRRLNTEAFF. The CDR3 coding sequence is TGTGCCAGCAGTTACAGGGGAGGTCGGAGGCTGAACACTGAAGCTTTCTTT.

This clonotype was counted only a few times. The chain combines TRBV7-3 with TRBJ2-2; 10 bases are shared with TRBD2. This CDR3 contains 17 residues. The trim removed 2 bases at V and 6 bases at J, leaving 9 bases unmatched. Germline V gene sequence: CDR1 SGHTA, CDR2 FQGTGA. This CDR3 is CASSLVSLAGAPGELFF. The CDR3, as DNA: TGTGCCAGCAGCTTAGTCTCCCTAGCGGGGGCACCCGGGGAGCTGTTTTTT.

This clonotype came up many times. The J gene is TRBJ2-5, the V gene TRBV6-6; TRBD2 matches 10 bases. The CDR3 covers 15 residues. After removal of 10 bases from V and 5 bases from J, the junction contained 13 bases not matched to a gene. Germline-derived CDR1 and CDR2 are MNHNY and SVGAGI (reference sequence). The CDR3 loop is CATDSIPGLAETQYF. The CDR3 DNA reads as TGTGCCACCGATTCGATCCCGGGACTAGCGGAGACCCAGTACTTC.

This clonotype occurred a few times. The chain joins TRBV5-1 to TRBJ2-2; maybe TRBD2 (5 bases). V was clipped by 3 bases and J by 4 bases, with 13 bases between them. The germline V gene has CDR1 SGHRS and CDR2 YFSETQ. CDR3 length equals 15 residues. CDR3: CASSSESGFTGELFF. The CDR3 DNA reads as TGCGCCAGCAGCTCAGAAAGCGGTTTCACCGGGGAGCTGTTTTTT.

V gene TRBV7-2 combines with J gene TRBJ1-4; D is possibly TRBD1 (6 bases). Per germline, CDR1 SGHTA and CDR2 FQGNSA. The CDR3 consists of 14 residues. With 1 base removed from V and 10 bases from J, the gap between germline ends came to 13 bases. CDR3 DNA sequence: TGTGCCAGCAGCTTAGGTCAGGGGTTGGGAAAACTGTTTTTT. Protein product: CASSLGQGLGKLFF.

This clonotype was recorded at least ten times. The rearrangement joins TRBV7-2 to TRBJ1-4; D is unclear. The CDR3 contains 16 residues. Germline V gives CDR1 SGHTA, CDR2 FQGNSA. V was trimmed by 1 base and J by 0 bases, leaving 9 bases between them. CDR3 sequence (DNA): TGTGCCAGCAGCTTAGGGGTCATTGCAACTAATGAAAAACTGTTTTTT. It is translated as CASSLGVIATNEKLFF.